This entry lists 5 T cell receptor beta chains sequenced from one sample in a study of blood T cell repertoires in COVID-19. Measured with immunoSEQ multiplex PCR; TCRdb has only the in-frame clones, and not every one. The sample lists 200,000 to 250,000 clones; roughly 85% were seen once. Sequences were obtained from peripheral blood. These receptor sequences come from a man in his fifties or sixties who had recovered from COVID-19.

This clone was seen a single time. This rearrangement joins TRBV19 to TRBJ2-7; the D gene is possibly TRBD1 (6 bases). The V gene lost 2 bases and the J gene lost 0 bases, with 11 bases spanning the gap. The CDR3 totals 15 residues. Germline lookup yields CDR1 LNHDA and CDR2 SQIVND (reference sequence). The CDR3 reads CASSIWTAGSYEQYF. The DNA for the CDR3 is TGTGCCAGTAGTATATGGACAGCCGGCTCCTACGAGCAGTACTTC. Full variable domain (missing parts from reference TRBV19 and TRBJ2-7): DGGITQSPKYLFRKEGQNVTLSCEQNLNHDAMYWYRQDPGQGLRLIYYSQIVNDFQKGDIAEGYSVSREKKESFPLTVTSAQKNPTAFYLCASSIWTAGSYEQYFGPGTRLTVT.

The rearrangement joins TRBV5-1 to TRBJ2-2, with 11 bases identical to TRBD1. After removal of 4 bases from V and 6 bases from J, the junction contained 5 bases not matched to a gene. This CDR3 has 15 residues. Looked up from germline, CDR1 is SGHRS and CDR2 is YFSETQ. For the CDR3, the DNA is TGCGCCAGCAGCCCTCGGACAGGGGGCCCCGGGGAGCTGTTTTTT. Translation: CASSPRTGGPGELFF.

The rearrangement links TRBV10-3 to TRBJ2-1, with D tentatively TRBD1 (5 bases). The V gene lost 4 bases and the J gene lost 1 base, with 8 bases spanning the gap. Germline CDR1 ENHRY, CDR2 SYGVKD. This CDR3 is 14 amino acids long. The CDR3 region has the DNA TGTGCCATCAGTGGTGACAGTTCCTACAATGAGCAGTTCTTC. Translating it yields CAISGDSSYNEQFF.

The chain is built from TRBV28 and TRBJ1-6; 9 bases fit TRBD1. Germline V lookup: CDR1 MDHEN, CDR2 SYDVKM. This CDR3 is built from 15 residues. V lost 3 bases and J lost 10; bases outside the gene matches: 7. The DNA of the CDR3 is TGTGCCAGCAGTTTGGGACAGGGCCTTGAATCACCCCTCCACTTT. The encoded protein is CASSLGQGLESPLHF.

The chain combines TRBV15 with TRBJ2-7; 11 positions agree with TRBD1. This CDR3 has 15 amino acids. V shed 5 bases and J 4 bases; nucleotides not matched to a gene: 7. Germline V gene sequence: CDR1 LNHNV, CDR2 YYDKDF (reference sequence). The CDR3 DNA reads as TGTGCCACCAGCGCCCGGACAGGGGGCTTTTACGAGCAGTACTTC. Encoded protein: CATSARTGGFYEQYF.